The entry below gives a single TCR beta chain sequence along with its context. Primers: 60 Vbeta forward and 13 Jbeta reverse. The repertoire was sequenced with immunoSEQ multiplex PCR; TCRdb's copy has only in-frame clones and lacks some. The table lists 35,000 to 45,000 clones, around 60% of them singletons. The source of the sample is a study of cytomegalovirus exposure and HLA in healthy donors. CDR3 length equals 14 residues. Germline CDR1 and CDR2: MGHDK and SYGVNS. The ends lost 8 bases at V and 6 bases at J; junction bases unmatched: 12. The chain recombines TRBV25-1 with TRBJ1-1, with 7 nucleotides matching TRBD1. Sequencing was done on a sample of PBMCs. The receptor comes from a man in his fifties or sixties in good health and CMV-seropositive. The CDR3 nucleotides are TGTGCCAGCTCTCAGGGGGGCTACGTTGCTGAAGCTTTCTTT. Protein: CASSQGGYVAEAFF.